This is a list of T cell receptor beta chains from one sample in a study of blood T cell repertoires in COVID-19. Method: immunoSEQ multiplex PCR; TCRdb's copy keeps in-frame clones and lacks some. Seen here are 50,000 to 75,000 clones, about 78% observed once, and the top ten hold roughly a fifth. The specimen was peripheral blood. These receptors came from a man older than 75 with active or convalescent COVID-19. Both conserved end residues are part of each CDR3. The D gene is left open where the match is weak. Not every row has a clone size; where given, it reads once, few, many or a size class.

CSVEVGAYEQYF,TGCAGCGTTGAAGTAGGGGCCTACGAGCAGTACTTC,NA,TRBV29-1,TRBJ2-7,NA
CASSRLPTSGRPTDTQYF,TGTGCCAGCAGTCGGCTACCCACTAGCGGGAGGCCCACAGATACGCAGTATTTT,NA,TRBV5-5,TRBJ2-3,TRBD2
CASSTGGLDGYTF,TGTGCCAGTAGCACAGGGGGACTGGATGGCTACACCTTC,many,TRBV19,TRBJ1-2,TRBD1
CASSVNRDTEAFF,TGCGCCAGCAGTGTGAACAGGGACACTGAAGCTTTCTTT,NA,TRBV10-1,TRBJ1-1,NA
CASSFNGDQPQHF,TGTGCCAGCAGTTTCAACGGAGATCAGCCCCAGCATTTT,NA,TRBV28,TRBJ1-5,NA
CSFREPVSLETQYF,TGCAGCTTCCGGGAGCCAGTCTCGTTAGAGACCCAGTACTTC,NA,TRBV29-1,TRBJ2-5,NA
CASSEAGQETGELFF,TGTGCCAGCAGTGAGGCAGGACAGGAAACCGGGGAGCTGTTTTTT,few,TRBV2,TRBJ2-2,TRBD1
CASSEGTGGEETQYF,TGTGCCAGCAGTGAGGGGACAGGGGGCGAGGAGACCCAGTACTTC,once,TRBV6-1,TRBJ2-5,TRBD1
CATKREGRTDTQYF,TGTGCCACCAAGCGGGAGGGTAGGACAGATACGCAGTATTTT,few,TRBV19,TRBJ2-3,TRBD2
CASSPTGLNTEAFF,TGCGCCAGCAGTCCAACGGGTCTTAACACTGAAGCTTTCTTT,NA,TRBV10-1,TRBJ1-1,NA
CASSQVEPKITSIPYEQYF,TGCGCCAGCAGCCAAGTCGAACCCAAAATCACTAGTATTCCCTACGAGCAGTACTTC,NA,TRBV4-3,TRBJ2-7,NA